This T cell receptor (beta chain) stems from a study of radiation and T cells in renal cell carcinoma. Notes on the study in general: Dominant CDR3 motifs were more common in irradiated tumors than controls. Top 100 clonotypes averaged approximately 50% in irradiated versus roughly 43% in nephrectomy-only tumors.

Libraries were prepared by immunoSEQ multiplex PCR; TCRdb keeps only in-frame clonotypes and omits some of them. Here the sample spans approximately 13,000 clones, around 57% being singletons. The sample's treatment: treatment-naive control, cytoreductive nephrectomy. Clear cell pathology was present in this patient's renal cell carcinoma. Control tumors came from a handful of females and around eleven males, aged roughly 40 to 82. As to this clone: The antigen remains unidentified.

This CDR3 has 13 amino acids. The V and J ends lost 0 bases and 1 base respectively, with 3 bases between them. Germline V gene data show CDR1 as LNHDA and CDR2 as SQIVND (reference sequence). The sequence was collected from a man aged 50 to 59 with renal cell carcinoma. The source material was tumor tissue, sampled from a patient whose treatment was nephrectomy without radiotherapy. The rearrangement uses TRBV19 and TRBJ1-1; D unresolved. CDR3 in DNA: TGTGCCAGTAGTATAGAACCGAACACTGAAGCTTTCTTT. It translates to CASSIEPNTEAFF.